Sequencing of this TCR beta chain was carried out in a study of beta chain features in type 1 diabetes (dated by TCRdb to 2017 to 2018). With respect to the entire study: Mean age, gender distribution, total cell number and subset yield did not differ between patients and healthy donors. Across all samples, 90 million to 130 million sorted cells were examined, and cell number per subset correlated strongly with RNA yield. The study compared TCRB repertoires of sorted circulating CD4+ T cell subsets between recently diagnosed type 1 diabetes patients and matched healthy donors. Regulatory and stem cell-like memory subsets were isolated from only 8 patients and roughly eight healthy donors, whereas naive and central memory subsets came from all 30 or so donors. Overall study results and their limits: Naive, central memory and regulatory TCRB repertoires appeared more similar among patients than among healthy donors. Patients with type 1 diabetes made fewer insertions and deleted more nucleotides at VDJ recombination sites, implying thymic rearrangement abnormalities. In all four CD4+ subsets, TCRB CDR3 length was moderately but significantly shorter in type 1 diabetes patients. PCR might favor shorter templates, but patient and control samples were amplified and corrected together, so any skew would affect both groups equally. Because small numbers of individuals were included in the HLA sub-analyses, any influence of HLA type on TCRB rearrangement was left unresolved. Because cDNA was sequenced instead of genomic DNA, activated cells with high expression could be over-represented, although the groups did not differ in activation or CD3 levels.

The entire isolated RNA was reverse transcribed using the High Capacity cDNA Reverse Transcription Kit, and thus expressed TCRB transcripts were sequenced. Naive, central memory and regulatory T cell samples underwent deep immunoSEQ sequencing, averaging about 3.57 million total reads per sample. After sorted cells were lysed in RLT buffer, RNA was extracted with DNase-treated RNeasy Micro or Mini kits, with the choice depending on cell number. To prevent cross-contamination, every cell subset was processed on its own, while patient and healthy donor samples were processed together. The immunoSEQ multiplex PCR was used to amplify TCRB sequences from cDNA, generating 87-bp fragments that spanned the CDR3 region. Sequencing of the amplicons was done on the Illumina HiSeq platform. In the original analysis: Synthetic template baselines were used to correct PCR bias computationally, reads within Hamming distance 2 were collapsed together, and singletons that could not be merged were discarded. Reads were aligned against IMGT to assign V, D and J genes, CDR3 length and insertions or deletions at six rearrangement sites. Within each subset, clonotype counts were normalized to the number of sorted cells before true diversity and Gini coefficients were calculated with the tcR R package. The overlap coefficient, calculated on TCRB nucleotide sequences, was used to quantify repertoire sharing. As a proxy for the pre-selection repertoire, out-of-frame TCRB sequences from naive cells were analyzed. Here the immuneACCESS table is served through TCRdb, limited to in-frame sequences with V and J called. Missing clones are a known gap in these copies; in checked studies unresolved V genes cover under half, and the rest lacks a known reason. V and J calls and clone size are those listed in that table; D and trimming were worked out from the DNA. Here the sample has 250,000 to 300,000 clones; roughly 13% occur a single time. Of the sample, 0.015% to 0.02% is held by the ten largest clones.

This clone was observed a few times. No antigen is known for it. Per-base quality was not reported, and no clone a single base away is much larger than it. Each donor gave one peripheral blood draw, around 0.12 L on average, collected into heparinised tubes. Naive, central memory, regulatory and stem cell-like memory CD4+ T cells were sorted on a BD FACSAria II using a panel including CD45RO, CCR7, CD25, CD127, CD95 and CD27. Every sorted population had a purity above 95%. Right away, PBMCs were isolated by Lymphoprep density gradient centrifugation and were stained directly, with no culture step. So that batch effects would be minimized, each experiment stained and sorted samples in pairs, pairing one healthy donor with one patient. The CDR3 holds 16 amino acids from the cysteine to the phenylalanine. This entry keeps only the CDR3 DNA: 48 bases, framed from base 1. The germline V gene gives CDR1 as MDHEN and CDR2 as SYDVKM. Trimming removed 6 bases from V and 5 bases from J, leaving 23 bases between the germline ends.

The source is a man aged 25 to 40 with type 1 diabetes. Sequencing was carried out using naive CD4+ T cells from blood. The sample's cell subset or site, from its label and the paper: true naive CD4+ T cells. The chain is encoded by TRBV28 joined to TRBJ2-7, with a tentative D gene TRBD2 over 6 matching bases. For the CDR3, the sequence is CASRLLVAGSYHEQYF. The DNA sequence is TGTGCCAGCAGATTACTAGTCGCCGGGAGCTACCACGAGCAGTACTTC.